The present TCR beta chain was sequenced within a study of regulatory and conventional T cells in RAG deficiency. Study-level points and caveats: Shorter CDR3s in all patient subsets; >90% Treg-Tconv overlap in Omenn.

The sorted conventional CD4+ T cells were CD25-low and CD127-high, with genomic DNA sequenced. In germline, CDR1 is MNHNS, CDR2 SASEGT. The CDR3 spans 14 residues. Trimming removed 4 bases from V and 7 bases from J, with 16 bases in between. Profiled with immunoSEQ multiplex PCR; TCRdb holds only in-frame clones, not every one. Altogether roughly 30,000 clones are present, approximately 96% being singletons, with the ten largest covering 0.35% to 0.4%. Worth noting for this clone: As yet, its antigen is unknown. The sample has other DNA sequences that encode this CDR3 too.

This sample was shared with a second study, whose subject was regulatory T cells. That work adds: The primer mix had 52 TRBV and 13 TRBJ primers.

The sample comprised CD25- CD4+ T cells sorted from blood. This rearrangement joins TRBV6-1 to TRBJ1-2; D is unclear. The sequence derives from a human donor in good health. The CDR3 loop is CASSGREGNFGYTF. The CDR3 region has the DNA TGTGCCAGCAGTGGGAGGGAGGGTAATTTTGGCTACACCTTC.